These T cell receptor beta chains were read from a single sample in a study of T-cell reconstitution after alpha-beta-depleted transplantation in children. TCRdb processed the PCR reads anew with MiXCR; each CDR3 protein has one entry. Among more than 400,000 distinct CDR3 sequences, 43% were seen once, and the ten largest hold approximately 25%. This sample comprised PBMCs, obtained before TCRalphabeta/CD19-depleted stem cell transplant. Every receptor here comes from a girl aged 2-10 years with aplastic anemia, due to receive a stem cell transplant. The CDR3 runs from the conserved cysteine through the conserved F or W. Fields, in order: CDR3 protein, CDR3 DNA, V gene, clone size, J gene, D gene. A D gene is named only where the DNA matches it firmly. Expanded clones get a size class; other rows say once, few or many, or leave the size out.

CATSREGTDTDTQYF,TGTGCCACCAGCAGAGAGGGGACTGACACAGATACGCAGTATTTT,TRBV15,NA,TRBJ2-3,NA
CSAPVRGAYEQYF,TGCAGTGCTCCCGTCAGGGGAGCCTACGAGCAGTACTTC,TRBV20-1,few,TRBJ2-7,NA
CASSLVRSGRGNEQFF,TGTGCCAGCAGCTTAGTAAGGAGCGGGAGGGGTAATGAGCAGTTCTTC,TRBV7-8,NA,TRBJ2-1,TRBD2
CSVEDAGGVTEAFF,TGCAGCGTTGAAGATGCCGGGGGCGTCACTGAAGCTTTCTTT,TRBV29-1,once,TRBJ1-1,NA
CASSSGGSYNEQFF,TGTGCCAGCAGCTCTGGGGGCTCCTACAATGAGCAGTTCTTC,TRBV11-3,many,TRBJ2-1,NA
CASSFSPGANTGELFF,TGTGCCAGCAGCTTTAGTCCGGGAGCGAACACCGGGGAGCTGTTTTTT,TRBV7-6,NA,TRBJ2-2,NA
CAWSVSAFYEQYF,TGTGCCTGGAGTGTTAGCGCGTTCTACGAGCAGTACTTC,TRBV30,NA,TRBJ2-7,NA
CASSLEALGAETQYF,TGTGCCAGCAGCTTGGAGGCTCTCGGTGCGGAGACCCAGTACTTC,TRBV5-5,many,TRBJ2-5,NA
CASSLALGLTGLRETQYF,TGTGCCAGCAGTTTAGCGTTGGGCCTGACAGGTCTAAGGGAGACCCAGTACTTC,TRBV12-3/TRBV12-4,NA,TRBJ2-5,NA
CASSVGTGGAGANVLTF,TGTGCCAGCAGTGTAGGGACAGGGGGTGCTGGGGCCAACGTCCTGACTTTC,TRBV25-1,NA,TRBJ2-6,TRBD1
CASSFTQGNQPQHF,TGTGCCAGCAGCTTTACACAGGGGAATCAGCCCCAGCATTTT,TRBV7-2,few,TRBJ1-5,TRBD1
CSARDRPLLAPEQFF,TGCAGTGCTAGAGATCGCCCCTTACTGGCCCCTGAGCAGTTCTTC,TRBV20-1,few,TRBJ2-1,NA
CSANGQGSSTDTQYF,TGCAGTGCTAACGGGCAGGGGTCTAGCACAGATACGCAGTATTTT,TRBV20-1,NA,TRBJ2-3,NA
CSASGTAYNEQFF,TGCAGTGCTTCCGGGACAGCCTACAATGAGCAGTTCTTC,TRBV20-1,NA,TRBJ2-1,TRBD1
CASKGTGGNTIYF,TGTGCCAGCAAGGGAACAGGGGGAAACACCATATATTTT,TRBV2,many,TRBJ1-3,NA
CASSLLAASYNEQFF,TGTGCCAGCAGTCTACTAGCGGCCTCCTACAATGAGCAGTTCTTC,TRBV7-2,many,TRBJ2-1,TRBD2
CASSPDRPYGYTF,TGTGCCAGCTCCCCGGACAGACCCTATGGCTACACCTTC,TRBV6-6,NA,TRBJ1-2,NA
CAISERAPFGEVLDNEQFF,TGTGCCATCAGTGAGAGGGCCCCCTTCGGGGAAGTCCTGGACAATGAGCAGTTCTTC,TRBV10-3,NA,TRBJ2-1,NA
CASSETGAIYEQYF,TGTGCCAGCAGTGAAACGGGGGCAATATACGAGCAGTACTTC,TRBV6-1,once,TRBJ2-7,NA
CASTGADRYEQYF,TGTGCCAGCACGGGGGCGGACCGCTACGAGCAGTACTTC,TRBV28,NA,TRBJ2-7,NA
CATSRDRLAGGPKQFF,TGTGCCACCAGCAGAGATAGGCTAGCGGGAGGGCCGAAGCAGTTCTTC,TRBV15,NA,TRBJ2-1,TRBD2
CASYKSGTMNTEAFF,TGTGCCAGCTATAAGTCAGGGACGATGAACACTGAAGCTTTCTTT,TRBV28,few,TRBJ1-1,NA
CSASGLAGWEEQYF,TGCAGTGCTTCGGGACTAGCAGGATGGGAAGAGCAGTACTTC,TRBV20-1,many,TRBJ2-7,TRBD2
CAISEVSYEQYF,TGTGCCATCAGTGAGGTTTCCTACGAGCAGTACTTC,TRBV10-3,NA,TRBJ2-7,NA
CASSSRDLWAEAFF,TGTGCCAGCAGCTCACGGGACCTTTGGGCTGAAGCTTTCTTT,TRBV7-8,many,TRBJ1-1,NA
CASSQDYKDNEQFF,TGCGCCAGCAGCCAAGACTATAAAGACAATGAGCAGTTCTTC,TRBV4-3,few,TRBJ2-1,NA
CASSYGRRGSYNEQFF,TGTGCCAGCAGTTATGGAAGGAGGGGCTCCTACAATGAGCAGTTCTTC,TRBV6-5,many,TRBJ2-1,NA
CSVHRAQETQYF,TGCAGTGTTCACAGGGCCCAAGAGACCCAGTACTTC,TRBV20-1,many,TRBJ2-5,NA
CSGGQGAEDGELFF,TGCAGCGGGGGACAGGGGGCGGAGGACGGGGAGCTGTTTTTT,TRBV29-1,many,TRBJ2-2,TRBD1
CASSHEGLGGELFF,TGCGCCAGCAGCCACGAGGGGTTGGGCGGGGAGCTGTTTTTT,TRBV5-1,few,TRBJ2-2,NA
CSAERDRDQYGYTF,TGCAGTGCGGAACGGGACAGGGACCAATATGGCTACACCTTC,TRBV20-1,many,TRBJ1-2,TRBD1
CASSLSGTSEGELFF,TGCGCCAGCAGCCTCTCCGGGACCTCTGAGGGGGAGCTGTTTTTT,TRBV5-1,many,TRBJ2-2,NA
CASSFGTGNHEQYF,TGCGCCAGCAGCTTTGGGACAGGGAACCACGAGCAGTACTTC,TRBV5-1,NA,TRBJ2-7,TRBD1
CASSVFGHPNTEAFF,TGTGCCAGCAGCGTCTTCGGACACCCGAACACTGAAGCTTTCTTT,TRBV9,NA,TRBJ1-1,NA
CASSFTSGGEYEQYF,TGTGCCAGCAGTTTCACTAGCGGGGGGGAATACGAGCAGTACTTC,TRBV12-3/TRBV12-4,NA,TRBJ2-7,TRBD2
CSAPRGRGDYGYTF,TGCAGTGCGCCAAGGGGGCGCGGGGACTATGGCTACACCTTC,TRBV20-1,NA,TRBJ1-2,TRBD1
CAGDRDIRGYTF,TGTGCCGGAGACAGGGACATAAGGGGCTACACCTTC,TRBV7-9,NA,TRBJ1-2,TRBD1
CSVADSLNQPQHF,TGCAGCGTCGCGGACAGTCTCAATCAGCCCCAGCATTTT,TRBV29-1,once,TRBJ1-5,NA
CSVDEGNNQPQHF,TGCAGCGTTGATGAGGGAAACAATCAGCCCCAGCATTTT,TRBV29-1,NA,TRBJ1-5,NA
CASSFDRFEETQYF,TGTGCCAGCAGCTTTGACAGATTCGAAGAGACCCAGTACTTC,TRBV7-2,NA,TRBJ2-5,NA
CASSYSRGGTFAYNEQFF,TGTGCCAGCAGTTACTCGAGGGGGGGCACCTTTGCCTACAATGAGCAGTTCTTC,TRBV6-5,NA,TRBJ2-1,NA
CSARGPGTSGEQYF,TGCAGTGCTAGGGGGCCAGGGACATCGGGCGAGCAGTACTTC,TRBV20-1,once,TRBJ2-7,NA
CASVEFPGELFF,TGTGCCAGCGTGGAGTTCCCCGGGGAGCTGTTTTTT,TRBV6-1,NA,TRBJ2-2,NA
CASSSGPSYEQYF,TGTGCCAGCAGCTCGGGGCCTTCCTACGAGCAGTACTTC,TRBV7-2,many,TRBJ2-7,NA
CSAREGLADYEQYF,TGCAGTGCTAGGGAGGGACTAGCGGACTACGAGCAGTACTTC,TRBV20-1,NA,TRBJ2-7,TRBD2
CASRSGKRYEQYF,TGTGCCAGCAGATCAGGGAAGCGATACGAGCAGTACTTC,TRBV5-6,many,TRBJ2-7,NA
CASSGPPGRGVGDEQLF,TGTGCCAGCAGCGGACCACCGGGAAGGGGAGTAGGGGATGAGCAGCTCTTC,TRBV7-3,NA,TRBJ2-1,NA
CASSVGNSGQGTRETQYF,TGTGCCAGCAGCGTAGGAAACAGCGGACAGGGGACCAGGGAGACCCAGTACTTC,TRBV9,few,TRBJ2-5,TRBD1
CASSHRILQETQYF,TGTGCCAGCAGTCACAGGATACTCCAAGAGACCCAGTACTTC,TRBV28,few,TRBJ2-5,NA
CASSYLAGPSTDTQYF,TGTGCCAGCAGTTACTTAGCGGGTCCTAGCACAGATACGCAGTATTTT,TRBV6-5,NA,TRBJ2-3,TRBD2
CASSLSRGGPEEQYF,TGTGCCAGCAGCTTAAGTCGGGGAGGGCCTGAGGAGCAGTACTTC,TRBV7-3,NA,TRBJ2-7,TRBD2
CASSARDRGSNEQFF,TGTGCCAGCAGCGCCCGGGACAGGGGAAGCAATGAGCAGTTCTTC,TRBV7-6,NA,TRBJ2-1,TRBD1
CSARLAGGPYNEQFF,TGCAGCGCTCGACTAGCGGGAGGGCCGTACAATGAGCAGTTCTTC,TRBV20-1,many,TRBJ2-1,TRBD2
CASSKTGGRPYNEQFF,TGTGCCAGCAGCAAGACGGGGGGCAGGCCGTACAATGAGCAGTTCTTC,TRBV11-2,NA,TRBJ2-1,NA
CTSSPDRVDTEAFF,TGTACCAGCTCACCGGACAGGGTGGACACTGAAGCTTTCTTT,TRBV18,NA,TRBJ1-1,TRBD1
CSAPGLAGGPNRDTQYF,TGCAGTGCACCGGGACTAGCGGGTGGGCCAAACCGAGATACGCAGTATTTT,TRBV20-1,many,TRBJ2-3,TRBD2
CSAILEGYSNQPQHF,TGCAGTGCCATCCTCGAGGGGTATAGCAATCAGCCCCAGCATTTT,TRBV20-1,many,TRBJ1-5,NA
CASSVPDTDTQYF,TGTGCCAGCAGCGTACCAGACACAGATACGCAGTATTTT,TRBV9,NA,TRBJ2-3,NA
CASSWSPGLNTGELFF,TGTGCCAGCTCTTGGAGTCCTGGTCTTAACACCGGGGAGCTGTTTTTT,TRBV11-2,few,TRBJ2-2,NA